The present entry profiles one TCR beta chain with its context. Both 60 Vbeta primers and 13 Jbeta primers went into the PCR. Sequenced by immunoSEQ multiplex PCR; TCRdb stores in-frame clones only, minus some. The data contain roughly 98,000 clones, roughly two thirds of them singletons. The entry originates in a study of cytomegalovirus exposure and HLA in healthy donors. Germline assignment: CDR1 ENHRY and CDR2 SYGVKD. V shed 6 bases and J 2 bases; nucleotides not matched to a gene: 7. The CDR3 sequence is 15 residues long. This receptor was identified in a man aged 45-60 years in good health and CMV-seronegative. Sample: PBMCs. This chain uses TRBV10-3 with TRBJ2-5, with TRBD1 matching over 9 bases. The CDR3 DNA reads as TGTGCCATCAGGACAGGGACAGGGCTACAAGAGACCCAGTACTTC. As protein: CAIRTGTGLQETQYF.